This record concerns one TCR beta chain sequence. Its antigen is still unknown. Repertoires were generated with immunoSEQ multiplex PCR, while TCRdb's copy carries only in-frame clones and drops some. The table lists some 2,500 clones, approximately 85% of them singletons. This entry is derived from a study of neoadjuvant nivolumab and ipilimumab in lung cancer. Study-wide background: Nivolumab 3 mg/kg was given days 1, 15 and 29, plus ipilimumab 1 mg/kg day 1 in combination.

General study results and limits: TCR sequencing covered a small number of samples. From pretherapy to surgery, tumor richness and clonality rose with dual therapy. Blood richness before therapy tracked richness in tumors resected after neoadjuvant therapy.

CDR1 and CDR2 (germline): SEHNR, FQNEAQ (reference sequence). With V trimmed by 5 bases and J by 5 bases, 10 bases remained unmatched. The CDR3 is made up of 17 amino acids. Source: tumor tissue, taken before neoadjuvant nivolumab, alone or with ipilimumab. This receptor was taken from an adult with non-small cell lung cancer. The chain combines TRBV7-9 with TRBJ2-3; 13 bases match TRBD2. The CDR3 reads CASSPRLAGGGRDTQYF. The CDR3 coding sequence is TGTGCCAGCAGCCCAAGACTAGCGGGAGGAGGAAGAGATACGCAGTATTTT.